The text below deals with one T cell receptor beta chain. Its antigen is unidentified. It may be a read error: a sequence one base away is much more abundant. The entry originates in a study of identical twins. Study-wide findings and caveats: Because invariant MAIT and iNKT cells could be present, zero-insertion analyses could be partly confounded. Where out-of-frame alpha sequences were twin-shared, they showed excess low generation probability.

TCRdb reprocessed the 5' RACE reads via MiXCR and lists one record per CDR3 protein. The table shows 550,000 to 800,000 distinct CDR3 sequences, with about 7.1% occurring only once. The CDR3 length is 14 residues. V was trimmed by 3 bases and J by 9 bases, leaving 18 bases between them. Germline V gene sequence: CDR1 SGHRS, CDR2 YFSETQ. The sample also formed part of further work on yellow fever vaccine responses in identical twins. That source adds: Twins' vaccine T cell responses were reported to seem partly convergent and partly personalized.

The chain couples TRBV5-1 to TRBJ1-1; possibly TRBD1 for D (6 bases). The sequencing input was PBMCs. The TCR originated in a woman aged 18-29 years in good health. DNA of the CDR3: TGCGCCAGCAGCTCGGGTCAGGGGAACTCTCAAGCTTTCTTT. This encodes CASSSGQGNSQAFF.